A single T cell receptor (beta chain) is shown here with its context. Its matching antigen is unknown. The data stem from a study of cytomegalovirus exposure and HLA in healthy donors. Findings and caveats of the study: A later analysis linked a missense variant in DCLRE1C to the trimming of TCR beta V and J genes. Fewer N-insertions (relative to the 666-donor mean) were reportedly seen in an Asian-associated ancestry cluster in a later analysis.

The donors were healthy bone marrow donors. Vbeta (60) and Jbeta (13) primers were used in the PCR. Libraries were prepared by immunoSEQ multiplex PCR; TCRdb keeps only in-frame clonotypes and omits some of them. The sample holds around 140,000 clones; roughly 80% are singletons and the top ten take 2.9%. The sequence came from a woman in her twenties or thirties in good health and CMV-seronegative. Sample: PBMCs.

The CDR3 nucleotides read TGTGCCAGCAGCCGACAGGGGGATAGAACCTACGAGCAGTACTTC. Translation gives CASSRQGDRTYEQYF. The chain links TRBV7-2 to TRBJ2-7; 9 bases fit TRBD1. The CDR3 runs to 15 residues. CDR1 and CDR2 (germline): SGHTA, FQGNSA. J was trimmed by 2 bases and V by 5 bases; bases with no gene match: 7.